These 27 T cell receptor beta chains share one sample of origin, sequenced in a study of CD8+CD57+ T cells in acquired aplastic anemia. The template for TCR beta VDJ and CDR3 sequence profiling was genomic DNA. Using its own MiXCR run on the reads, TCRdb lists one record per CDR3 protein. This table holds under 200,000 distinct CDR3 sequences, about 64% found once. Sequenced material: sorted CD4+, CD8+, or CD8+CD57+ T cells (not recorded which) from PBMCs. The source of these receptors is a human donor in good health.

The gene calls are TRBV20-1 and TRBJ1-2; D might be TRBD1 (6 bases). CDR1 and CDR2 (germline): DFQATT, SNEGSKA (reference sequence). This CDR3 comprises 13 residues. V was trimmed by 0 bases and J by 5 bases, leaving 10 bases between them. DNA of the CDR3: TGCAGTGCTAGAGAGGACAGTATTTATGGCTACACCTTC. This encodes CSAREDSIYGYTF.

On this clonotype itself: An end of the junction does not agree with germline; a read error may underlie this. V is TRBV7-7 and J is TRBJ2-5, with D perhaps TRBD1 (6 bases). The CDR3 covers 15 residues. Per the germline V gene, CDR1 is SSHAT and CDR2 is FNYEAQ (reference sequence). The CDR3 nucleotides read TGTGCTAGCAGCTTAGAGCCGGCAGGGGAAGAGACCCAGTACTTC. Translating it yields CASSLEPAGEETQYF.

CDR3 region: CASSLVPDNQPQHF. CDR3 nucleotide sequence: TGCGCCAGCAGCTTGGTCCCTGACAATCAGCCCCAGCATTTT. The chain uses TRBV5-1 and TRBJ1-5, with D hard to call. CDR1 and CDR2 from the germline V gene are SGHRS and YFSETQ. The CDR3 runs 14 residues. Trimming left V 0 bases short and J 3 bases short, with 7 bases between.

V usage is TRBV19 and J usage is TRBJ1-1; 7 bases agree with TRBD1. Germline V gene lookup returns CDR1 LNHDA and CDR2 SQIVND (reference sequence). The CDR3 runs to 14 residues. With 4 bases clipped from V and 4 bases from J, the junction kept 6 bases outside the gene matches. CDR3 in amino acids: CASSRQGRGTEAFF. In DNA, the CDR3 is TGTGCCAGTAGTAGACAGGGTAGGGGCACTGAAGCTTTCTTT.

V is TRBV5-6 and J is TRBJ1-3; TRBD1 aligns across 7 bases. The CDR3 length is 15 residues. Losses at the gene ends were 4 bases for V and 3 bases for J; bases not matched to a gene: 7. Germline V gives CDR1 SGHDT, CDR2 YYEEEE. The CDR3 bases are TGTGCCAGCAGCGCGGGACAGCAATATGGAAACACCATATATTTT. As protein: CASSAGQQYGNTIYF.

The chain links TRBV5-1 to TRBJ1-1; D not resolved. The V end lost 4 bases, the J end lost 0 bases, and 19 bases lay between the germline ends. Germline V CDR1 and CDR2: SGHRS, YFSETQ. The CDR3 sequence is 17 residues long. CDR3 nucleotide sequence: TGCGCCAGCAGCCCCCACCGGGGAGGAGCTTTGAACACTGAAGCTTTCTTT. Protein: CASSPHRGGALNTEAFF.

This chain links TRBV7-3 with TRBJ1-1, with D possibly being TRBD1 (5 bases). V gave up 6 bases and J gave up 0 bases, with 11 bases separating them. The CDR3 covers 14 residues. CDR1 is SGHTA, CDR2 FQGTGA, per germline. The CDR3 loop is CASSTDIMNTEAFF. In nucleotides, the CDR3 is TGTGCCAGCAGTACGGACATAATGAACACTGAAGCTTTCTTT.

This clonotype was observed a few times. This chain connects TRBV7-3 to TRBJ1-3, with unresolved D. Germline lookup yields CDR1 SGHTA and CDR2 FQGTGA. This CDR3 is 17 amino acids long. The V end lost 5 bases, the J end lost 4 bases, and 21 bases lay between the germline ends. The CDR3 region has the DNA TGTGCCAGCAGCCTTCCCCCGTCCCGACCCATGGGAAACACCATATATTTT. The encoded protein is CASSLPPSRPMGNTIYF.

A few counts support this clonotype. The chain joins TRBV7-6 to TRBJ2-7; TRBD2 matches at 11 bases. Germline V gives CDR1 SGHVS, CDR2 FNYEAQ. The CDR3 totals 15 residues. The trim removed 4 bases at V and 3 bases at J, leaving 5 bases unmatched. The CDR3 DNA sequence: TGTGCCAGCAGCTCAATGACTAGCGGGGTCTACGAGCAGTACTTC. Translating gives CASSSMTSGVYEQYF. Full variable domain (remainder filled in from reference TRBV7-6 and TRBJ2-7): GAGVSQSPRYKVTKRGQDVALRCDPISGHVSLYWYRQALGQGPEFLTYFNYEAQQDKSGLPNDRFSAERPEGSISTLTIQRTEQRDSAMYRCASSSMTSGVYEQYFGPGTRLTVT.

A single count supports this clonotype. The V gene is TRBV19, the J gene TRBJ2-1; D is ambiguous. The CDR3 has 13 residues. Trimming stripped 0 bases from V and 11 bases from J, with 11 bases between. The germline V gene encodes CDR1 LNHDA and CDR2 SQIVND (reference sequence). In nucleotides, the CDR3 is TGTGCCAGTAGTATAGATCGGTCCCCGAAGCAGTTCTTC. Translating it yields CASSIDRSPKQFF. Variable domain in full (rest from reference TRBV19 and TRBJ2-1): DGGITQSPKYLFRKEGQNVTLSCEQNLNHDAMYWYRQDPGQGLRLIYYSQIVNDFQKGDIAEGYSVSREKKESFPLTVTSAQKNPTAFYLCASSIDRSPKQFFGPGTRLTVL.

As for this clonotype: An end of the junction differs from the germline gene, which may be a read error. The V and J genes are TRBV20-1 and TRBJ2-5, with TRBD1 matching 10 bases. CDR1 DFQATT and CDR2 SNEGSKA come from the germline V gene (reference sequence). This CDR3 has 16 residues. DNA for the CDR3: TGCGGTGCCCGCCCACGCCCGGGACAGGGGTACGAGACCCAGTACTTC. Translating it yields CGARPRPGQGYETQYF.

The V and J genes are TRBV2 and TRBJ2-7; tentative D call: TRBD1 (6 bases). Trimming pared 4 bases from V and 6 bases from J, leaving 16 bases between. Germline V lookup: CDR1 SNHLY, CDR2 FYNNEI. This CDR3 has 14 residues. The CDR3 sequence: CASSVRTGTREQYF. CDR3 DNA: TGTGCCAGCAGTGTACGAACAGGGACCCGCGAGCAGTACTTC.

V is TRBV6-4 and J is TRBJ2-1; weak D call: TRBD2 (7 bases). CDR3 length: 13 amino acids. The germline V and J ends were trimmed by 4 bases and 9 bases, with 13 bases remaining between them. Germline V CDR1 and CDR2: MRHNA, SNTAGT. CDR3 loop: CASSGLRGGEQFF. CDR3 coding DNA: TGTGCCAGCAGTGGGCTAAGGGGGGGTGAGCAGTTCTTC.

The V call is TRBV7-2, the J call TRBJ1-2, with TRBD1 matching over 8 bases. CDR3 length: 15 residues. The V gene's germline CDR1 is SGHTA and CDR2 FQGNSA. V lost 6 bases, J lost 4 bases, and 10 bases stayed unmatched. DNA of the CDR3: TGTGCCAGCAGTCTACCAGGGGGCGAACTCTATGGCTACACCTTC. Its protein product is CASSLPGGELYGYTF.

The genes are TRBV20-1 and TRBJ2-5, with 9 nucleotides matching TRBD2. Germline V gene sequence: CDR1 DFQATT, CDR2 SNEGSKA (reference sequence). The CDR3 sequence is 15 residues long. V lost 3 bases and J lost 5; bases outside the gene matches: 10. The DNA of the CDR3 is TGCAGTGCTAGCCAAATGCGGGGGGGGGGGGAGACCCAGTACTTC. It is translated as CSASQMRGGGETQYF.

This sequence joins TRBV5-1 and TRBJ2-1; 7 bases fit TRBD1. Germline CDR1 is SGHRS and CDR2 is YFSETQ. Germline trimming cut 7 bases from V and 8 bases from J; bases unmatched to any gene: 9. CDR3 length equals 13 residues. The CDR3 DNA reads as TGCGCCAGCCGACTTCACAGGGGAGATGAGCAGTTCTTC. It is translated as CASRLHRGDEQFF.

This clonotype was counted a single time. V usage is TRBV7-8 and J usage is TRBJ2-5; 7 nucleotides match TRBD2. Germline CDR1 and CDR2: SGHVS and FQNEAQ. The CDR3 loop spans 14 amino acids. The V segment lost 5 bases and the J segment 7 bases; nucleotides outside the gene matches: 10. The CDR3 reads CASSGGGNVGTQYF. CDR3 coding DNA: TGTGCCAGCAGCGGGGGGGGGAACGTCGGGACCCAGTACTTC.

The rearrangement links TRBV7-9 to TRBJ1-1, with no clear D. The CDR3 has 10 amino acids. Trimming took off 0 bases at V and 12 bases at J, with 5 bases between the two ends. Germline CDR1 is SEHNR and CDR2 is FQNEAQ (reference sequence). The CDR3 DNA is TGTGCCAGCAGCTTAGCTGAGACTTTCTTT. Translation: CASSLAETFF.

This chain joins TRBV20-1 and TRBJ2-1, with TRBD2 matching 10 bases. CDR1 and CDR2 from the germline V gene are DFQATT and SNEGSKA (reference sequence). The CDR3 has 15 amino acids. Unmatched junction bases numbered 10, after V lost 3 bases and J lost 8 bases. In nucleotides, the CDR3 is TGCAGTGCTAGTCCCAGCGGGAGGGCCGAGCATGAGCAGTTCTTC. It encodes CSASPSGRAEHEQFF.

The V gene is TRBV20-1, the J gene TRBJ2-1; D is tentatively TRBD1 or TRBD2 (5 bases each). This CDR3 region has 14 residues. The V end was cut by 2 bases, the J end by 3 bases, with 11 bases between. Germline V gene lookup returns CDR1 DFQATT and CDR2 SNEGSKA (reference sequence). CDR3 sequence: CSARRGEHYNEQFF. CDR3 in DNA: TGCAGTGCTAGAAGGGGAGAACACTACAATGAGCAGTTCTTC.

The chain combines TRBV19 with TRBJ2-4, with 11 bases fitting TRBD2. The CDR3 covers 14 residues. Germline V gene sequence: CDR1 LNHDA, CDR2 SQIVND (reference sequence). J lost 5 bases, V lost 6 bases, and 3 bases had no gene match. The chain's CDR3 is CASSPGLAENIQYF. Written as DNA, the CDR3 is TGTGCCAGTAGCCCGGGACTAGCGGAAAACATTCAGTACTTC. Based on the CDR3 plus reference TRBV19 and TRBJ2-4, the full variable domain is DGGITQSPKYLFRKEGQNVTLSCEQNLNHDAMYWYRQDPGQGLRLIYYSQIVNDFQKGDIAEGYSVSREKKESFPLTVTSAQKNPTAFYLCASSPGLAENIQYFGAGTRLSVL.

This clonotype occurred many times. The genes are TRBV9 and TRBJ2-1; TRBD2 aligns across 8 bases. The germline gives CDR1 SGDLS, CDR2 YYNGEE. The CDR3 runs 16 residues. J lost 0 bases, V lost 4 bases, and 6 bases had no gene match. The DNA of the CDR3 is TGTGCCAGCAGCCCCGGGAGGGGTAGCTCCTACAATGAGCAGTTCTTC. This encodes CASSPGRGSSYNEQFF.

This clonotype appeared a few times. The rearrangement links TRBV24-1 to TRBJ2-3; D remains unclear. The CDR3 has 13 amino acids. Between the trimmed V and J ends, which lost 3 bases and 5 bases, there was a span of 8 bases. CDR1 is KGHDR, CDR2 SFDVKD, per germline. CDR3 in amino acids: CATSDNKRDTQYF. CDR3 DNA sequence: TGTGCCACCAGTGATAACAAGCGAGATACGCAGTATTTT.

V is TRBV15 and J is TRBJ2-3; 8 bases match TRBD1. The V gene's germline CDR1 is LNHNV and CDR2 YYDKDF (reference sequence). The V segment lost 5 bases and the J segment 4 bases; nucleotides outside the gene matches: 8. The CDR3 has 15 amino acids. The CDR3 region has the DNA TGTGCCACCAGCCCAAAGGACAGGGAGTCAGATACGCAGTATTTT. Protein sequence: CATSPKDRESDTQYF.

This chain connects TRBV6-4 to TRBJ2-3; D might be TRBD2 (7 bases). CDR1 and CDR2 (germline): MRHNA, SNTAGT. Trimming shortened V by 2 bases and J by 2 bases, and 8 bases separated the two germline ends. This CDR3 is built from 14 residues. The CDR3 bases are TGTGCCAGCAGTGACGGGGGGGCCACAGATACGCAGTATTTT. Translation gives CASSDGGATDTQYF.

The DNA of the CDR3 is TGCAGTGCTGGCAGGAGGGGGCGCGTCGACGGCATTCAGCCCCAGCATTTT. It translates to CSAGRRGRVDGIQPQHF. The rearrangement links TRBV20-1 to TRBJ1-5; the match to TRBD1 covers 7 bases. Germline V lookup: CDR1 DFQATT, CDR2 SNEGSKA (reference sequence). V was clipped by 5 bases and J by 6 bases; unmatched bases: 19. The CDR3 contains 17 residues.

V gene TRBV10-3 combines with J gene TRBJ1-2, with D maybe TRBD1 (5 bases). This CDR3 is built from 13 residues. V lost 0 bases and J lost 7, with 9 bases in between. Germline V gene data show CDR1 as ENHRY and CDR2 as SYGVKD. The CDR3 DNA sequence: TGTGCCATCAGTGAGTCGGGGGAGGCTGGCTACACCTTC. Translating gives CAISESGEAGYTF.